Listed below are T cell receptor beta chains from one sample, sequenced in a study of vaccination and CD4 T cells after COVID-19. TCRdb re-called the PCR reads with MiXCR, one entry per CDR3 protein. Of around 25,000 distinct CDR3 sequences in the sample, roughly three fifths were seen once. The antigens for these receptors are not known. The sample comprised CD4+ T cells from blood, cultured in vitro. These TCRs come from a human donor who had recovered from COVID-19. The CDR3 runs from the conserved cysteine through the conserved F or W. A D gene is named only where the DNA matches it firmly. Size values are once, few and many counts, or a class for expanded clones, and some rows have none.

D gene: NA
clone size: NA
V gene: TRBV19
J gene: TRBJ2-7
CDR3 DNA: TGTGCCAGTAGTCTCCCAGGACAGCATTTCTCCTACGAGCAGTACTTC
CDR3 protein: CASSLPGQHFSYEQYF

D gene: NA
clone size: few
V gene: TRBV7-2
J gene: TRBJ2-7
CDR3 DNA: TGTGCCAGCAGCTTGGGTCCCAACCTGGGAGGGGGCGAGCAGTACTTC
CDR3 protein: CASSLGPNLGGGEQYF

D gene: NA
clone size: NA
V gene: TRBV6-1
J gene: TRBJ1-1
CDR3 DNA: TGTGCCAGCAGTACCAGGGGTGGCACTGAAGCTTTCTTT
CDR3 protein: CASSTRGGTEAFF

D gene: NA
clone size: NA
V gene: TRBV12-3/TRBV12-4
J gene: TRBJ1-1
CDR3 DNA: TGTGCCAGCAGTCCACGGGGGACTGAAGCTTTCTTT
CDR3 protein: CASSPRGTEAFF

D gene: NA
clone size: NA
V gene: TRBV6-2/TRBV6-3
J gene: TRBJ1-4
CDR3 DNA: TGTGCCAGCAGTCTAGGACGGAGAAATGAAAAACTGTTTTTT
CDR3 protein: CASSLGRRNEKLFF

D gene: NA
clone size: NA
V gene: TRBV18
J gene: TRBJ1-1
CDR3 DNA: TGTGCCAGCTCACCAGTCATTGACTCTGAAGCTTTCTTT
CDR3 protein: CASSPVIDSEAFF

D gene: NA
clone size: NA
V gene: TRBV19
J gene: TRBJ1-1
CDR3 DNA: TGTGCCAGTAGCCCGGGCCTTTTGAACACTGAAGCTTTCTTT
CDR3 protein: CASSPGLLNTEAFF

D gene: TRBD2
clone size: NA
V gene: TRBV7-2
J gene: TRBJ2-3
CDR3 DNA: TGTGCCAGCAGTATGGGACTAGCGGGAGGAGCAGATACGCAGTATTTT
CDR3 protein: CASSMGLAGGADTQYF

D gene: NA
clone size: few
V gene: TRBV20-1
J gene: TRBJ2-7
CDR3 DNA: TGCAGTGCTTCCCGGGACTTGAGGGAGCAGTACTTC
CDR3 protein: CSASRDLREQYF

D gene: NA
clone size: NA
V gene: TRBV27
J gene: TRBJ1-5
CDR3 DNA: TGTGCCAGCAGTCAACAGGGTGGGTACAATCAGCCCCAGCATTTT
CDR3 protein: CASSQQGGYNQPQHF

D gene: TRBD2
clone size: NA
V gene: TRBV19
J gene: TRBJ2-1
CDR3 DNA: TGTGCCAGTAGTATTTCGGGAGGGAAGGTCGATGAGCAGTTCTTC
CDR3 protein: CASSISGGKVDEQFF

D gene: NA
clone size: NA
V gene: TRBV28
J gene: TRBJ1-2
CDR3 DNA: TGTGCCAGCAGCTTGGAACCGGGATTAGCTAACTATGGCTACACCTTC
CDR3 protein: CASSLEPGLANYGYTF

D gene: TRBD1
clone size: few
V gene: TRBV11-3
J gene: TRBJ2-7
CDR3 DNA: TGTGCCAGCGGACCCCGGACAGGTGCCTACGAGCAGTACTTC
CDR3 protein: CASGPRTGAYEQYF

D gene: TRBD1
clone size: NA
V gene: TRBV20-1
J gene: TRBJ1-5
CDR3 DNA: TGCAGTGCTAGAGATCGTGGGACAGGGATTAGCAAGAGCAATCAGCCCCAGCATTTT
CDR3 protein: CSARDRGTGISKSNQPQHF

D gene: NA
clone size: NA
V gene: TRBV7-9
J gene: TRBJ2-1
CDR3 DNA: TGTGCCAGCAGCCTTGTACCAGGGGAGCAGTTCTTC
CDR3 protein: CASSLVPGEQFF

D gene: NA
clone size: NA
V gene: TRBV6-1
J gene: TRBJ1-1
CDR3 DNA: TGTGCCAGCCACGATGGGTCGGGGCGGAGGAACACTGAAGCTTTCTTT
CDR3 protein: CASHDGSGRRNTEAFF

D gene: NA
clone size: NA
V gene: TRBV6-1
J gene: TRBJ2-5
CDR3 DNA: TGTGCCAGCAGTCTCCCCCGGGGGCGGGAGACCCAGTACTTC
CDR3 protein: CASSLPRGRETQYF

D gene: TRBD1
clone size: NA
V gene: TRBV30
J gene: TRBJ2-7
CDR3 DNA: TGTGCCTGGAGTGGGGACAGGGGGCTTGGTGAGCAGTACTTC
CDR3 protein: CAWSGDRGLGEQYF

D gene: NA
clone size: NA
V gene: TRBV30
J gene: TRBJ1-1
CDR3 DNA: TGTGCCTGGAGCCCGGAAGCCTACAACGAGGCTTTCTTT
CDR3 protein: CAWSPEAYNEAFF

D gene: NA
clone size: NA
V gene: TRBV7-8
J gene: TRBJ2-7
CDR3 DNA: TGTGCCAGCAGCTTAGCGCCGGGAACCTACGAGCAGTACTTC
CDR3 protein: CASSLAPGTYEQYF

D gene: NA
clone size: once
V gene: TRBV20-1
J gene: TRBJ2-6
CDR3 DNA: TGCAGTGCAACGACAGGGAGGACTGGGGCCAACGTCCTGACTTTC
CDR3 protein: CSATTGRTGANVLTF

D gene: NA
clone size: few
V gene: TRBV6-2/TRBV6-3
J gene: TRBJ1-2
CDR3 DNA: TGTGCCAGCAGTTACTCGAGGGCCTATGGCTACACCTTC
CDR3 protein: CASSYSRAYGYTF

D gene: NA
clone size: NA
V gene: TRBV20-1
J gene: TRBJ1-2
CDR3 DNA: TGCAGTGCTAGAGATCCCAGGGGCACCCCTTCGGGCACCTTC
CDR3 protein: CSARDPRGTPSGTF

D gene: NA
clone size: NA
V gene: TRBV7-9
J gene: TRBJ1-1
CDR3 DNA: TGTGCCAGCAGCGAACGGACAGTCAACACTGAAGCTTTCTTT
CDR3 protein: CASSERTVNTEAFF

D gene: NA
clone size: NA
V gene: TRBV7-2
J gene: TRBJ1-5
CDR3 DNA: TGTGCCAGCAGCTTCCGGGACAATCAGCCCCAGCATTTT
CDR3 protein: CASSFRDNQPQHF

D gene: NA
clone size: NA
V gene: TRBV7-3
J gene: TRBJ1-2
CDR3 DNA: TGTGCCAGCAGCCCCCAGGCTGGGCCACAGGGTGGCGGCTACACCTTC
CDR3 protein: CASSPQAGPQGGGYTF

D gene: NA
clone size: NA
V gene: TRBV5-1
J gene: TRBJ1-1
CDR3 DNA: TGCGCCAGCAGCCCACGACAGGACAACACTGAAGCTTTCTTT
CDR3 protein: CASSPRQDNTEAFF

D gene: NA
clone size: NA
V gene: TRBV7-8
J gene: TRBJ1-2
CDR3 DNA: TGTGCCAGCAGCCCCCTAAGGGCGGAAATCGGCTACACCTTC
CDR3 protein: CASSPLRAEIGYTF

D gene: NA
clone size: NA
V gene: TRBV20-1
J gene: TRBJ2-7
CDR3 DNA: TGCAGTGCTAGTCGGGGGAATCACGAGCAGTACTTC
CDR3 protein: CSASRGNHEQYF

D gene: NA
clone size: NA
V gene: TRBV7-2
J gene: TRBJ1-6
CDR3 DNA: TGTGCCAGCAGCTTTAGAGTAGAGTTGAATTCACCCCTCCACTTT
CDR3 protein: CASSFRVELNSPLHF

D gene: NA
clone size: NA
V gene: TRBV10-1
J gene: TRBJ1-5
CDR3 DNA: TGCGCCAGCAGTGAGCAGGAAAATCAGCCCCAGCATTTT
CDR3 protein: CASSEQENQPQHF

D gene: NA
clone size: NA
V gene: TRBV7-6
J gene: TRBJ1-1
CDR3 DNA: TGTGCCAGCAGCGGGGCGGGGGCTGTGACTGAAGCTTTCTTT
CDR3 protein: CASSGAGAVTEAFF

D gene: NA
clone size: NA
V gene: TRBV2
J gene: TRBJ1-6
CDR3 DNA: TGTGCCAGCAGTGTCGGCAGGGCAATTTCACCCCTCCACTTT
CDR3 protein: CASSVGRAISPLHF

D gene: NA
clone size: NA
V gene: TRBV18
J gene: TRBJ1-1
CDR3 DNA: TGTGCCAGCTCCACGGGGTCGGAGATTACTGAAGCTTTCTTT
CDR3 protein: CASSTGSEITEAFF

D gene: NA
clone size: once
V gene: TRBV19
J gene: TRBJ1-2
CDR3 DNA: TGTGCCAGTAGTTCCGGGCGATATTATGGCTACACCTTC
CDR3 protein: CASSSGRYYGYTF

D gene: NA
clone size: few
V gene: TRBV27
J gene: TRBJ2-5
CDR3 DNA: TGTGCCAGCAGTTCTGGCGGCCTGGGGGAAGAGACCCAGTACTTC
CDR3 protein: CASSSGGLGEETQYF

D gene: NA
clone size: NA
V gene: TRBV19
J gene: TRBJ1-1
CDR3 DNA: TGTGCCAGTAGTTCTATGGCTATGAACACTGAAGCTTTCTTT
CDR3 protein: CASSSMAMNTEAFF

D gene: TRBD1
clone size: NA
V gene: TRBV10-3
J gene: TRBJ1-5
CDR3 DNA: TGTACCATCAGGGGACAGATGAATCAGCCCCAGCATTTT
CDR3 protein: CTIRGQMNQPQHF

D gene: TRBD1
clone size: NA
V gene: TRBV18
J gene: TRBJ2-7
CDR3 DNA: TGTGCCAGCTCACCACAGAGGGGGCCTGGTTACGAGCAGTACTTC
CDR3 protein: CASSPQRGPGYEQYF

D gene: TRBD1
clone size: few
V gene: TRBV7-2
J gene: TRBJ2-3
CDR3 DNA: TGTGCCAGCAGCTTAGTAGGGGCAGGGGGCGTCACAGATACGCAGTATTTT
CDR3 protein: CASSLVGAGGVTDTQYF

D gene: TRBD1
clone size: NA
V gene: TRBV7-9
J gene: TRBJ1-2
CDR3 DNA: TGTGCCAGCAGCCCAGGACAGGGTTACGGCTACACCTTC
CDR3 protein: CASSPGQGYGYTF